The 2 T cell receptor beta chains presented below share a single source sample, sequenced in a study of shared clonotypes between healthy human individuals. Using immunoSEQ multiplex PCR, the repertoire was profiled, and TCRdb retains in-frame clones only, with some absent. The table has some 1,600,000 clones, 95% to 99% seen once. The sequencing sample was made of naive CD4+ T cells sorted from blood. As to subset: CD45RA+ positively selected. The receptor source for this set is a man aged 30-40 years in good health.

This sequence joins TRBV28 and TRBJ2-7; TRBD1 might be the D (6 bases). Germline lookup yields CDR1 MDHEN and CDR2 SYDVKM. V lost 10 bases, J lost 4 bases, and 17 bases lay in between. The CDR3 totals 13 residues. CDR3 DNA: TGTGCCATCGAGAGGGGCAGGGGATACGAGCAGTACTTC. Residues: CAIERGRGYEQYF.

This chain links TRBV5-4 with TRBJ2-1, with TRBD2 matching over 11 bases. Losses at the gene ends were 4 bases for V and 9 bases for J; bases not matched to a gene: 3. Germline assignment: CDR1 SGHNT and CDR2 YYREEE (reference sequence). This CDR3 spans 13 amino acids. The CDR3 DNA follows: TGTGCCAGCAGCGGACTAGCGGGCGTTGAGCAGTTCTTC. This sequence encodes CASSGLAGVEQFF.